What follows are 23 T cell receptor beta chains derived from one specimen sequenced in a study of T cells in narcolepsy. Sequenced by immunoSEQ multiplex PCR; TCRdb stores in-frame clones only, minus some. The sample consists of about 32,000 clones, roughly nine tenths of them appearing once. What was sequenced was CD45RA- memory CD4+ T cells from PBMCs. The origin of the receptors is a human donor with narcolepsy.

There are a few counts of this clone. The V and J genes are TRBV7-9 and TRBJ2-7; 11 positions match TRBD1. The CDR3 totals 14 residues. CDR1 and CDR2 (germline): SEHNR, FQNEAQ (reference sequence). The V and J ends lost 7 bases and 2 bases, in that order; junction bases with no gene match: 4. CDR3 residues: CASTPGQGAYEQYF. Written as DNA, the CDR3 is TGTGCCAGCACCCCGGGACAGGGGGCCTACGAGCAGTACTTC.

The J gene is TRBJ2-1, the V gene TRBV28, with D tentatively TRBD1 or TRBD2 (5 bases each). The V gene lost 6 bases and the J gene lost 2 bases, with 14 bases spanning the gap. The CDR3 sequence is 15 residues long. Germline V gene lookup returns CDR1 MDHEN and CDR2 SYDVKM. This chain's CDR3 is CASRTPGPTYNEQFF. The CDR3 coding sequence is TGTGCCAGCAGAACACCGGGACCCACCTACAATGAGCAGTTCTTC.

The DNA for the CDR3 is TGTGCCAGCTCACCACCGAGGGACCGTGTCCACGAGCAGTACTTC. It encodes CASSPPRDRVHEQYF. V usage is TRBV18 and J usage is TRBJ2-7; D may match TRBD1 or TRBD2 (5 bases each). The CDR3 loop spans 15 amino acids. The V gene lost 0 bases and the J gene lost 5 bases, with 14 bases spanning the gap. Germline-derived CDR1 and CDR2 are KGHSH and LQKENI.

V and J are TRBV5-1 and TRBJ2-1, with D uncertain. Germline CDR1 is SGHRS and CDR2 is YFSETQ. V dropped 4 bases and J dropped 9 bases, with 17 bases sitting between them. This CDR3 region has 14 residues. CDR3 nucleotide sequence: TGCGCCAGCAGCCCGGCGGTTGAGAGGCCTGAGCAGTTCTTC. This encodes CASSPAVERPEQFF.

The V call is TRBV29-1, the J call TRBJ1-2; D unclear. CDR3 length: 13 residues. Per germline, CDR1 SQVTM and CDR2 ANQGSEA. V lost 7 bases, J lost 0 bases, and 12 bases lay in between. CDR3 in amino acids: CSATPKANYGYTF. CDR3 coding DNA: TGCAGCGCCACCCCAAAGGCTAACTATGGCTACACCTTC.

This sequence joins TRBV5-1 and TRBJ2-5, with 7 bases fitting TRBD1. Germline CDR1 and CDR2: SGHRS and YFSETQ. After removal of 4 bases from V and 2 bases from J, the junction contained 11 bases not matched to a gene. The CDR3 sequence is 16 residues long. The CDR3 is CASSLGVGTDQETQYF. As DNA, the CDR3 is TGCGCCAGCAGCCTTGGGGTAGGGACAGATCAAGAGACCCAGTACTTC.

The V call is TRBV4-3, the J call TRBJ2-1, with D maybe TRBD2 (6 bases). V was cut by 1 base and J by 4 bases, with 11 bases left in between. CDR1 and CDR2 (germline): LGHNA, YSLEER. The CDR3 is made up of 15 amino acids. The DNA of the CDR3 is TGCGCCAGCAGCCAAGTGGGGACTCAGTACAATGAGCAGTTCTTC. Translation gives CASSQVGTQYNEQFF.

The chain employs TRBV9 and TRBJ2-1; D possibly matches TRBD1 or TRBD2 (6 bases each). With 3 bases removed from V and 1 base from J, the gap between germline ends came to 11 bases. Germline loops: CDR1 SGDLS, CDR2 YYNGEE. The CDR3 loop spans 15 amino acids. For the CDR3, the DNA is TGTGCCAGCAGCGGGGGGGACACTTCCTACAATGAGCAGTTCTTC. This gives the protein CASSGGDTSYNEQFF.

The rearrangement uses TRBV5-1 and TRBJ2-3; D is undetermined. The V gene lost 2 bases and the J gene lost 0 bases, with 7 bases spanning the gap. Germline V gene sequence: CDR1 SGHRS, CDR2 YFSETQ. The CDR3 runs 14 residues. The CDR3 DNA is TGCGCCAGCAGCTTCCGTCCTAGCACAGATACGCAGTATTTT. This gives the protein CASSFRPSTDTQYF. Supplemented by reference TRBV5-1 and TRBJ2-3, the full variable domain reads KAGVTQTPRYLIKTRGQQVTLSCSPISGHRSVSWYQQTPGQGLQFLFEYFSETQRNKGNFPGRFSGRQFSNSRSEMNVSTLELGDSALYLCASSFRPSTDTQYFGPGTRLTVL.

This chain connects TRBV11-3 to TRBJ1-6; D gene ambiguous. The V end was cut by 5 bases, the J end by 0 bases, with 14 bases between. Germline V CDR1 and CDR2: SGHNT, YENEEA. The CDR3 sequence is 17 residues long. CDR3 nucleotide sequence: TGTGCCAGCAGCAGGACGTCGTGGGCCTCCTATAATTCACCCCTCCACTTT. Its protein is CASSRTSWASYNSPLHF.

This rearrangement joins TRBV28 to TRBJ1-3, with unresolved D. The germline CDR1 and CDR2 sequences are MDHEN and SYDVKM. This CDR3 has 16 residues. The V end lost 4 bases, the J end lost 0 bases, and 13 bases lay between the germline ends. CDR3: CASSSPDANSGNTIYF. The DNA of the CDR3 is TGTGCCAGCAGTTCCCCGGACGCAAACTCTGGAAACACCATATATTTT.

The chain carries TRBV7-8 and TRBJ2-3, with 10 bases that match TRBD2. The CDR3 runs 17 residues. With V trimmed by 6 bases and J by 4 bases, 13 bases remained unmatched. Germline V lookup: CDR1 SGHVS, CDR2 FQNEAQ. This chain's CDR3 is CASSPLASGSRADTQYF. The CDR3 DNA reads as TGTGCCAGCAGTCCCTTAGCTAGCGGGAGTCGCGCAGATACGCAGTATTTT.

The CDR3 is CASSIGIPYEQYF. DNA for the CDR3: TGTGCCAGTAGTATCGGGATCCCTTACGAGCAGTACTTC. This rearrangement joins TRBV19 to TRBJ2-7; D possibly corresponds to TRBD2 (5 bases). Germline CDR1 and CDR2: LNHDA and SQIVND (reference sequence). The CDR3 has 13 amino acids. The V and J ends lost 3 bases and 4 bases respectively, with 10 bases between them.

The sample holds a few counts of this clone. The chain uses TRBV30 and TRBJ2-2; D possibly corresponds to TRBD1 (5 bases). V was clipped by 2 bases and J by 7 bases, with 20 bases between them. Germline V gives CDR1 GTSNPN, CDR2 SVGIG (reference sequence). The CDR3 length is 16 residues. The CDR3 loop reads CAWSRALQLRGGELFF. CDR3 sequence (DNA): TGTGCCTGGAGTCGGGCACTCCAACTTAGGGGCGGGGAGCTGTTTTTT.

This clone is medium-sized. This chain connects TRBV2 to TRBJ1-1, with D uncertain. With 5 bases removed from V and 6 bases from J, the gap between germline ends came to 16 bases. CDR1 and CDR2 (germline): SNHLY, FYNNEI. The CDR3 has 14 residues. In DNA form, the CDR3 reads TGTGCCAGCAGTCTCTTACCCGATGGAGCTGAAGCTTTCTTT. Protein: CASSLLPDGAEAFF. The whole variable domain, filled in from reference TRBV2 and TRBJ1-1, reads EPEVTQTPSHQVTQMGQEVILRCVPISNHLYFYWYRQILGQKVEFLVSFYNNEISEKSEIFDDQFSVERPDGSNFTLKIRSTKLEDSAMYFCASSLLPDGAEAFFGQGTRLTVV.

DNA for the CDR3: TGTGCCAGCAGCGTAGCTGGAGGGACAGGGACAAATGGCTACACCTTC. This codes for CASSVAGGTGTNGYTF. The rearrangement uses TRBV9 and TRBJ1-2; TRBD1 matches at 9 bases. Germline values: CDR1 SGDLS, CDR2 YYNGEE. This CDR3 comprises 16 residues. The junction had 9 bases not matched to a gene; V was cut back by 0 bases and J by 6 bases.

The chain recombines TRBV6-1 with TRBJ2-5, with 8 bases lining up with TRBD1. J lost 11 bases, V lost 2 bases, and 16 bases had no gene match. The CDR3 has 16 residues. The germline CDR1 and CDR2 sequences are MNHNS and SASEGT. The CDR3 coding sequence is TGTGCCAGCAGTGAAATTTTGGGCCAGGGGGCCAGAGAGCAGTACTTC. As protein: CASSEILGQGAREQYF.

CDR3 in DNA: TGTGCCAGCAGTCCGGGGACTGTCTATGGCTACACCTTC. Protein sequence: CASSPGTVYGYTF. This chain connects TRBV9 to TRBJ1-2; maybe TRBD1 (5 bases). CDR1 and CDR2 (germline): SGDLS, YYNGEE. The V gene lost 5 bases and the J gene lost 4 bases, with 12 bases spanning the gap. This CDR3 has 13 residues.

The chain carries TRBV4-1 and TRBJ1-4; D not resolved. Trimming left V 2 bases short and J 3 bases short, with 19 bases between. There are 18 residues in the CDR3. Germline-derived CDR1 and CDR2 are MGHRA and YSYEKL. The CDR3 loop is CASSQINMGFLANEKLFF. CDR3 in DNA: TGCGCCAGCAGCCAAATTAACATGGGCTTTTTGGCTAATGAAAAACTGTTTTTT.

The rearrangement uses TRBV10-3 and TRBJ2-2; tentatively, D is TRBD1 (5 bases). The CDR3 is made up of 14 amino acids. CDR1 ENHRY and CDR2 SYGVKD come from the germline V gene. Trimming took off 3 bases at V and 8 bases at J, with 13 bases between the two ends. The CDR3 here is CAISDRAQGGELFF. Written as DNA, the CDR3 is TGTGCCATCAGTGACAGGGCCCAGGGAGGGGAGCTGTTTTTT.

The chain has TRBV19 and TRBJ1-4, with 9 bases matching TRBD1. Germline V gene sequence: CDR1 LNHDA, CDR2 SQIVND (reference sequence). This CDR3 region has 15 residues. V gave up 5 bases and J gave up 8 bases; unmatched junction bases: 9. The CDR3 protein is CASSVRQGESEKLFF. In DNA, the CDR3 is TGTGCCAGTAGTGTCCGACAGGGGGAATCCGAAAAACTGTTTTTT.

This clone was seen a few times. This chain links TRBV15 with TRBJ1-4; a weak D match, TRBD1 (6 bases). V was shortened by 7 bases and J by 6 bases, with 12 bases between the two germline ends. The CDR3 contains 13 residues. Per germline, CDR1 LNHNV and CDR2 YYDKDF (reference sequence). DNA of the CDR3: TGTGCCACCAAAAACAGGGATGATGAAAAACTGTTTTTT. Its translation: CATKNRDDEKLFF.

This chain connects TRBV29-1 to TRBJ2-3, with 8 bases lining up with TRBD2. The V segment lost 5 bases and the J segment 6 bases; nucleotides outside the gene matches: 13. Germline V lookup: CDR1 SQVTM, CDR2 ANQGSEA. The length of the CDR3 is 15 residues. CDR3 nucleotide sequence: TGCAGCGTTTCCTGGGTAGCGGGGTCTCAGGATACGCAGTATTTT. It specifies CSVSWVAGSQDTQYF.